The next 17 T cell receptor beta chains were all read from a single sample in a study of blood T cell repertoires in COVID-19. Assay used: immunoSEQ multiplex PCR; TCRdb lists only in-frame clones, some missing. The sample has approximately 180,000 clones, 75% to 85% seen once. The sequenced sample was PBMCs or T cells enriched from blood (not recorded which). These TCRs come from a woman between 45 and 65 years old with acute COVID-19.

Ten or more counts support this clone. V usage is TRBV5-6 and J usage is TRBJ2-3; 8 nucleotides align to TRBD2. After removal of 0 bases from V and 3 bases from J, the junction contained 9 bases not matched to a gene. CDR1 SGHDT and CDR2 YYEEEE come from the germline V gene. This CDR3 has 17 residues. The CDR3 region has the DNA TGTGCCAGCAGCTTGGGGGCCGGGGGGGCCAAGACAGATACGCAGTATTTT. Protein sequence: CASSLGAGGAKTDTQYF.

The V gene is TRBV7-9, the J gene TRBJ1-4; no clear D. V lost 5 bases, J lost 6 bases, and 19 bases lay in between. Per the germline V gene, CDR1 is SEHNR and CDR2 is FQNEAQ (reference sequence). This CDR3 is built from 16 residues. Here the CDR3 reads CASSPFGRYPDEKLFF. CDR3 in DNA: TGTGCCAGCAGCCCCTTTGGCAGGTATCCGGATGAAAAACTGTTTTTT.

This chain links TRBV21-1 with TRBJ1-6; the listed D gene, TRBD1, was not tested against the DNA. TRBV21-1 is tagged as a pseudogene. The CDR3 is 15 amino acids. CDR3 bases: TGTGCCAGCAGCACACGGACAGGGAGGTATTCACCCCTCCACTTT. Translation gives CASSTRTGRYSPLHF.

With regard to this clone: The same CDR3 also results from other DNA sequences found in this sample. The chain employs TRBV6-5 and TRBJ1-3; D possibly corresponds to TRBD1 (6 bases). Trimming shortened V by 7 bases and J by 0 bases, and 10 bases separated the two germline ends. The CDR3 loop spans 14 amino acids. Looked up from germline, CDR1 is MNHEY and CDR2 is SVGAGI. The CDR3 DNA reads TGTGCCAGCACCACGGGACACTCTGGAAACACCATATATTTT. Protein sequence: CASTTGHSGNTIYF.

The rearrangement links TRBV9 to TRBJ1-4, with D possibly being TRBD1 (6 bases). The V gene's germline CDR1 is SGDLS and CDR2 YYNGEE. V was clipped by 4 bases and J by 2 bases, with 12 bases between them. The CDR3 totals 15 residues. The CDR3 spells CASSPGEATNEKLFF. CDR3 in DNA: TGTGCCAGCAGCCCAGGGGAAGCGACTAATGAAAAACTGTTTTTT.

The chain carries TRBV7-9 and TRBJ1-2; 12 positions match TRBD1. Germline CDR1 SEHNR, CDR2 FQNEAQ (reference sequence). J gave up 7 bases and V 3 bases, and 12 bases lay outside the gene matches. The CDR3 has 17 amino acids. CDR3 nucleotide sequence: TGTGCCAGCAGCTTTTCCGCCGGGACAGGGGGCGCGATTGGCTACACCTTC. Translated: CASSFSAGTGGAIGYTF.

This chain joins TRBV7-9 and TRBJ1-3; D unresolved. The length of the CDR3 is 13 residues. V gave up 7 bases and J gave up 4 bases, with 11 bases separating them. The V gene's germline CDR1 is SEHNR and CDR2 FQNEAQ (reference sequence). DNA for the CDR3: TGTGCCAGCAACCCTACTGCCGGAAACACCATATATTTT. Translating gives CASNPTAGNTIYF.

This clone showed up many times. The V call is TRBV14, the J call TRBJ2-2, with TRBD1 identical over 9 bases. Germline V gene lookup returns CDR1 SGHDN and CDR2 FVKESK. The CDR3 is made up of 15 amino acids. V was clipped by 3 bases and J by 5 bases; unmatched bases: 4. The CDR3 region has the DNA TGTGCCAGCAGCCACGGGACAGGGCTAACCGGGGAGCTGTTTTTT. This encodes CASSHGTGLTGELFF.

This rearrangement joins TRBV7-8 to TRBJ1-6; 7 nucleotides line up with TRBD1. The CDR3 extends over 14 amino acids. Germline CDR1 SGHVS, CDR2 FQNEAQ. The V gene end was trimmed by 7 bases and the J gene end by 9 bases; junction bases not matched to a gene: 9. CDR3 DNA: TGTGCCAGCACCTTGGGACAGATAAGTTCACCCCTCCACTTT. Translating it yields CASTLGQISSPLHF.

The chain recombines TRBV5-5 with TRBJ1-6; D remains ambiguous. The V and J ends lost 0 bases and 7 bases respectively, with 11 bases between them. Germline-derived CDR1 and CDR2 are SGHKS and YYEKEE (reference sequence). CDR3 size: 15 residues. This chain's CDR3 is CASSLESLQNSPLHF. The CDR3 DNA reads TGTGCCAGCAGCTTGGAAAGTTTACAAAATTCACCCCTCCACTTT.

This sequence joins TRBV3-1 (or the pseudogene TRBV3-2) and TRBJ1-1; D is unclear. V lost 2 bases and J 0 bases, leaving 7 bases between the germline ends. The CDR3 is 14 residues long. Germline assignment: CDR1 LGHDT and CDR2 YNNKEL (reference sequence). The CDR3 spells CASSQLDMNTEAFF. The CDR3 DNA reads TGTGCCAGCAGCCAATTAGATATGAACACTGAAGCTTTCTTT.

This chain connects TRBV2 to TRBJ2-3, with a weak D call TRBD1 (6 bases). V lost 1 base and J lost 4, with 12 bases in between. Per germline, CDR1 SNHLY and CDR2 FYNNEI. There are 15 residues in the CDR3. This chain's CDR3 is CASSEDGTKADTQYF. The DNA for the CDR3 is TGTGCCAGCAGTGAAGATGGGACAAAGGCAGATACGCAGTATTTT.

This chain links TRBV6-5 with TRBJ1-5; 7 bases match TRBD1. Germline assignment: CDR1 MNHEY and CDR2 SVGAGI. The CDR3 spans 15 residues. Germline trimming cut 4 bases from V and 3 bases from J; bases unmatched to any gene: 6. The CDR3 reads CASSFRTGPNQPQHF. The CDR3 DNA sequence: TGTGCCAGCAGTTTCCGGACAGGCCCCAATCAGCCCCAGCATTTT.

In its sample, this clone was seen a few times. The J gene is TRBJ1-6, the V gene TRBV18, with 7 bases identical to TRBD1. The V gene end was trimmed by 10 bases and the J gene end by 8 bases; junction bases not matched to a gene: 8. Germline CDR1 and CDR2: KGHSH and LQKENI. The CDR3 has 13 amino acids. For the CDR3, the DNA is TGTGCCACAAAACAGGGGTGGGATTCACCCCTCCACTTT. Encoded protein: CATKQGWDSPLHF.

V is TRBV25-1 and J is TRBJ2-1, with TRBD2 matching 13 bases. CDR3 length equals 15 residues. Per germline, CDR1 MGHDK and CDR2 SYGVNS. The trim removed 3 bases at V and 8 bases at J, leaving 4 bases unmatched. The CDR3 protein is CASSDGLAGVDEQFF. CDR3 DNA: TGTGCCAGCAGTGACGGACTAGCGGGGGTGGATGAGCAGTTCTTC.

The V and J genes are TRBV6-5 and TRBJ1-5, with TRBD1 identical over 10 bases. Looked up from germline, CDR1 is MNHEY and CDR2 is SVGAGI. J gave up 7 bases and V 8 bases, and 11 bases lay outside the gene matches. The CDR3 is 15 residues long. The CDR3 region is CASLLGQGRGQPQHF. The CDR3 coding sequence is TGTGCCAGCCTACTGGGACAGGGGAGGGGACAGCCCCAGCATTTT.

This chain joins TRBV7-2 and TRBJ1-1; unclear D gene. Germline V gene sequence: CDR1 SGHTA, CDR2 FQGNSA. CDR3 size: 12 residues. The V end lost 0 bases, the J end lost 11 bases, and 10 bases lay between the germline ends. The CDR3 nucleotides read TGTGCCAGCAGCTTAGCGGGAGTTGACGCTTTCTTT. It yields the protein CASSLAGVDAFF.